The present T cell receptor beta chain was sequenced within a study of shared T cell receptors in the human thymus. This clone has more than one count but fewer than ten. TCRdb's copy holds only in-frame clones and misses some; the assay was immunoSEQ multiplex PCR. The repertoire holds about 710,000 clones, around 87% seen once, with roughly 0.0094% in the top ten. V was pared by 1 base and J by 6 bases, with 2 bases of the junction left unmatched. CDR1 is SGHRS, CDR2 YFSETQ, per germline. The CDR3 is 14 amino acids. This sample also belongs to another study, concerning human thymus T cells. This second study says: Thymus specimens were resections from corrective heart surgery.

What was sequenced was thymocytes. The chain has TRBV5-1 and TRBJ2-1; 9 nucleotides align to TRBD2. This receptor was obtained from a boy younger than two with a congenital heart defect. The CDR3 here is CASSLTSGFNEQFF. The CDR3 region has the DNA TGCGCCAGCAGCTTGACTAGCGGGTTCAATGAGCAGTTCTTC.